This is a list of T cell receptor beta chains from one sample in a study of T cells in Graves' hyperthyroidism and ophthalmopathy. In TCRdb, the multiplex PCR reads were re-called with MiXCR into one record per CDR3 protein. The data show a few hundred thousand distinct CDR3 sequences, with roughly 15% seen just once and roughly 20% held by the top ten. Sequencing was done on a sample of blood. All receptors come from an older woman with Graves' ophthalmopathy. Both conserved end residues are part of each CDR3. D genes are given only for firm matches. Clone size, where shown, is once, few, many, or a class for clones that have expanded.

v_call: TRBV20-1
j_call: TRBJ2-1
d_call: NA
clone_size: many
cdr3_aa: CSARDVFGATYNEQFF
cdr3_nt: TGCAGTGCTAGAGACGTTTTTGGGGCTACCTACAATGAGCAGTTCTTC

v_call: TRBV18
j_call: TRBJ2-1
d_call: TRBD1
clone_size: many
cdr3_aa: CASSLDRVQEQFF
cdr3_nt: TGTGCCAGCTCACTCGACAGGGTCCAGGAGCAGTTCTTC

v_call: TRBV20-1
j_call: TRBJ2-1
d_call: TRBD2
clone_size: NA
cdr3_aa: CSASGPGLAGTRYNEQFF
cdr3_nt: TGCAGTGCTAGCGGGCCCGGACTAGCGGGAACGAGATACAATGAGCAGTTCTTC

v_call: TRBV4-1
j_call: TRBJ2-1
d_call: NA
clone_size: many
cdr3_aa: CASSQIGTLPHHEQFF
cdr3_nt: TGCGCCAGCAGCCAAATTGGGACCCTCCCACACCATGAGCAGTTCTTC

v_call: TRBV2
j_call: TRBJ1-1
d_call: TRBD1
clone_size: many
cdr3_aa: CASRTDRGIPEAFF
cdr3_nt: TGTGCCAGCAGGACGGACAGGGGGATTCCTGAAGCTTTCTTT

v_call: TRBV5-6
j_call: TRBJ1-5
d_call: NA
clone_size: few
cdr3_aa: CASSLGTQVVAQPQHF
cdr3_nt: TGTGCCAGCAGCTTAGGAACTCAAGTCGTAGCCCAGCCCCAGCATTTT

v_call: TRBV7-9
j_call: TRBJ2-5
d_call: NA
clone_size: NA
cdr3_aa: CASSLAEEIQYF
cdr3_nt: TGTGCCAGCAGCTTAGCGGAGGAGATCCAGTACTTC

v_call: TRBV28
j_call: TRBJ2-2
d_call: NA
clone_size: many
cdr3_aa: CASSLITTVPVAGELFF
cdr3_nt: TGTGCCAGCAGTCTTATAACGACAGTCCCGGTGGCCGGGGAGCTGTTTTTT

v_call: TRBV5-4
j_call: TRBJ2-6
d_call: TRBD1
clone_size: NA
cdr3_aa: CASSFRTGIISGANVLTF
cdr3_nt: TGTGCCAGCAGTTTTAGGACAGGGATTATCTCTGGGGCCAACGTCCTGACTTTC

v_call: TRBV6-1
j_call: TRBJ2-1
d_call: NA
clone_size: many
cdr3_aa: CASNDQRVDNEQFF
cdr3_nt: TGTGCCAGCAACGACCAGCGGGTCGACAATGAGCAGTTCTTC

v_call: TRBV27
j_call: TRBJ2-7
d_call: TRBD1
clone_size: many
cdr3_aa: CASSSIGQASSSYEQYF
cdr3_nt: TGTGCCAGCAGTTCCATCGGACAGGCCAGCTCCTCCTACGAGCAGTACTTC

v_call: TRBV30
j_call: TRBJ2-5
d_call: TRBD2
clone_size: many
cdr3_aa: CAWSVGRLAEGTQYF
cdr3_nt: TGTGCCTGGAGTGTAGGGCGACTAGCGGAGGGGACCCAGTACTTC

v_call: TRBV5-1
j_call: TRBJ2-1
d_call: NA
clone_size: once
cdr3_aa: CASSLVAGPINEQFF
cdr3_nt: TGCGCCAGCAGCTTGGTGGCAGGTCCGATAAATGAGCAGTTCTTC

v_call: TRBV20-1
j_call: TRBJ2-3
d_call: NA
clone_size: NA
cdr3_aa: CSARETIGDTQYF
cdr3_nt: TGCAGTGCTAGAGAGACGATCGGGGATACGCAGTATTTT

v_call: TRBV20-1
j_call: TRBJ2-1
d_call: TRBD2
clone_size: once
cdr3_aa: CSARDAARPPGGNEQFF
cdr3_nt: TGCAGTGCTAGAGATGCTGCTCGTCCTCCGGGGGGGAATGAGCAGTTCTTC

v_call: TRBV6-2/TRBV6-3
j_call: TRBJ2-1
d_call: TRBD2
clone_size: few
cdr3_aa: CASSGLAGGGGEQFF
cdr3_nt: TGTGCCAGCAGCGGACTAGCGGGAGGGGGTGGCGAGCAGTTCTTC

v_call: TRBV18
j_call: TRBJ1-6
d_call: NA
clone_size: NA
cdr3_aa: CASSPGISYNSPLHF
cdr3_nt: TGTGCCAGCTCCCCAGGGATCTCCTATAATTCACCCCTCCACTTT

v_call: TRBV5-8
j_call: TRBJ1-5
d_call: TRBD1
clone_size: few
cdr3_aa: CASSPRDRGEQPQHF
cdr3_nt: TGTGCCAGCAGCCCGAGAGACAGGGGAGAACAGCCCCAGCATTTT

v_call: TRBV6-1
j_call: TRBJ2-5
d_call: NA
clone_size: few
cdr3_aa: CASSPPGKETQYF
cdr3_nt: TGTGCCAGCAGCCCGCCAGGGAAAGAGACCCAGTACTTC

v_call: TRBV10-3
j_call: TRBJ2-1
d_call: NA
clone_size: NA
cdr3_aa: CAISEEGGRDEQFF
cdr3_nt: TGTGCCATCAGTGAGGAGGGGGGTAGAGATGAGCAGTTCTTC

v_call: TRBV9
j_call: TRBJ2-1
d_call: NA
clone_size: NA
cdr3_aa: CASSVSTRPDTYNEQFF
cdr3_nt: TGTGCCAGCAGTGTATCGACCCGCCCAGACACCTACAATGAGCAGTTCTTC

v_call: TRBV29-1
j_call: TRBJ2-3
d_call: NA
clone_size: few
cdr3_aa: CSVDSTGDTQYF
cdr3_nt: TGCAGCGTTGATAGTACGGGAGATACGCAGTATTTT

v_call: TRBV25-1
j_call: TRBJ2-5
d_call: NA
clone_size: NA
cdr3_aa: CASSDGTTLETQYF
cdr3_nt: TGTGCCAGCAGTGACGGGACGACGTTGGAGACCCAGTACTTC

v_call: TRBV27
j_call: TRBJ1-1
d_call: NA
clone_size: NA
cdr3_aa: CAGSTRGYRNTEAFF
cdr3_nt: TGTGCCGGCAGTACAAGGGGGTACAGGAACACTGAAGCTTTCTTT

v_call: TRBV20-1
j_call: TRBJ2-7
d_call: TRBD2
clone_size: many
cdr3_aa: CSARTSQTYEQYF
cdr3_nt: TGCAGTGCTAGGACTAGCCAGACCTACGAGCAGTACTTC

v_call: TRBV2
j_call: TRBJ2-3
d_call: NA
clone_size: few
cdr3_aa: CASGRTGDTQYF
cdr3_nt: TGTGCCAGCGGCCGGACTGGAGATACGCAGTATTTT

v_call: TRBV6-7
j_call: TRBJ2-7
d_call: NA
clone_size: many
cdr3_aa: CALTANYETSYEQYF
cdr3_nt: TGTGCCCTGACTGCTAACTACGAAACTTCCTACGAGCAGTACTTC

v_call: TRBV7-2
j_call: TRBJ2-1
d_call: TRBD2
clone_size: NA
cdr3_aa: CASSVDSSGRFEQFF
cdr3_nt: TGTGCCAGCAGCGTAGATAGTAGCGGGAGGTTTGAGCAGTTCTTC

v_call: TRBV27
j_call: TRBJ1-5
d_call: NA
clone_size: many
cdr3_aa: CASSLSRGNQPQHF
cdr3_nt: TGTGCCAGCAGTTTATCCCGGGGAAATCAGCCCCAGCATTTT

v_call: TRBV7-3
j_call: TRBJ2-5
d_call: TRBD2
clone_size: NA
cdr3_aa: CASSRTSGRSETQYF
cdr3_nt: TGTGCCAGCAGCCGGACTAGCGGGAGGTCTGAGACCCAGTACTTC

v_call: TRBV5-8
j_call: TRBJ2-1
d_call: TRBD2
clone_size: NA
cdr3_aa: CASSAGTSGRAPYSYNEQFF
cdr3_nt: TGTGCCAGCAGCGCCGGGACTAGCGGGAGGGCTCCCTACTCCTACAATGAGCAGTTCTTC

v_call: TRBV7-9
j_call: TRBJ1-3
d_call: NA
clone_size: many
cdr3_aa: CASSLVGNTIYF
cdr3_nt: TGTGCCAGCAGCTTAGTTGGAAACACCATATATTTT

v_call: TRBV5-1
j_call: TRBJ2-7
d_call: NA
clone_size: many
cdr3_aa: CASSLDRAYYEQYF
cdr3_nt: TGCGCCAGCAGCTTGGACAGGGCCTACTACGAGCAGTACTTC

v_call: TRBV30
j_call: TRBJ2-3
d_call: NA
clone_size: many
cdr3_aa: CAWSVTGGTDTQYF
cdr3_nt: TGTGCCTGGAGTGTAACCGGGGGCACAGATACGCAGTATTTT

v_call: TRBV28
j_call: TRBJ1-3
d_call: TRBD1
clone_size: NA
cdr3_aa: CASSADRGIPSGNTIYF
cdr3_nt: TGTGCCAGCAGTGCTGACAGGGGAATCCCCTCTGGAAACACCATATATTTT

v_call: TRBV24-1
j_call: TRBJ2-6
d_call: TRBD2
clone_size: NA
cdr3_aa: CATSARAGVSGANVLTF
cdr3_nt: TGTGCCACCAGTGCGCGAGCGGGAGTATCTGGGGCCAACGTCCTGACTTTC

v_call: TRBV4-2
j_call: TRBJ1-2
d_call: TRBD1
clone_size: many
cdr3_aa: CASSQGDSYGYTF
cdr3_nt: TGTGCCAGCAGCCAAGGGGACAGCTATGGCTACACCTTC